Listed here is a single TCR beta chain. This sample is part of a study of blood T cell repertoires in COVID-19. Study in general: PBMCs, B-cell-depleted T cells, or T cells provided the cDNA or gDNA that made up the material.

TCRdb's table, derived via immunoSEQ multiplex PCR, lists solely in-frame clones and lacks some. The sample includes 130,000 to 150,000 clones, approximately 80% of them seen just once. This CDR3 is 15 amino acids long. Germline V CDR1 and CDR2: SGHTS, YDEGEE. V trimming: 4 bases; J trimming: 4 bases; junction bases outside the gene matches: 4. Sequenced material: PBMCs or T cells enriched from blood (not recorded which). V usage is TRBV5-8 and J usage is TRBJ2-5; 13 nucleotides match TRBD2. The TCR originated in a woman in her thirties or forties who had recovered from COVID-19. The CDR3 loop reads CASSHGLAGVETQYF. The CDR3 DNA is TGTGCCAGCAGCCACGGACTAGCGGGAGTAGAGACCCAGTACTTC. Combining the CDR3 with reference TRBV5-8 and TRBJ2-5 gives the whole variable domain EAGVTQSPTHLIKTRGQQATLRCSPISGHTSVYWYQQALGLGLQFLLWYDEGEERNRGNFPPRFSGRQFPNYSSELNVNALELEDSALYLCASSHGLAGVETQYFGPGTRLLVL.